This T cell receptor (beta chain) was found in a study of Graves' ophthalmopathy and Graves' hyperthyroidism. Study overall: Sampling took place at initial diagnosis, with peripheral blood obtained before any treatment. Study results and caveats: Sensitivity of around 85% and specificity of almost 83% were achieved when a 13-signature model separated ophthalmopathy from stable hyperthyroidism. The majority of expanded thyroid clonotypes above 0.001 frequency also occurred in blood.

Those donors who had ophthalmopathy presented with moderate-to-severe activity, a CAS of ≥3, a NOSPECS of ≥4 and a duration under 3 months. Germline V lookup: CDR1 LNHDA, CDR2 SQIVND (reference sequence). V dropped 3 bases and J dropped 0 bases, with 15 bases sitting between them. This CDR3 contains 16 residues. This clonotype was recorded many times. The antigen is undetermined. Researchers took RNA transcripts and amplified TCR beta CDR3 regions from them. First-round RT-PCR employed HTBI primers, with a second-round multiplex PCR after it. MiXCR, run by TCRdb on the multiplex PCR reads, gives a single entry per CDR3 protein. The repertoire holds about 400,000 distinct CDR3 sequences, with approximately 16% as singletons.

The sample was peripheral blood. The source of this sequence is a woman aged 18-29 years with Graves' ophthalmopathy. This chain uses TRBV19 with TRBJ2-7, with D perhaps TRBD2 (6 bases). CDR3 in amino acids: CASSISGSSISYEQYF. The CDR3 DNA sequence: TGTGCCAGTAGTATTAGCGGATCATCAATCTCCTACGAGCAGTACTTC.